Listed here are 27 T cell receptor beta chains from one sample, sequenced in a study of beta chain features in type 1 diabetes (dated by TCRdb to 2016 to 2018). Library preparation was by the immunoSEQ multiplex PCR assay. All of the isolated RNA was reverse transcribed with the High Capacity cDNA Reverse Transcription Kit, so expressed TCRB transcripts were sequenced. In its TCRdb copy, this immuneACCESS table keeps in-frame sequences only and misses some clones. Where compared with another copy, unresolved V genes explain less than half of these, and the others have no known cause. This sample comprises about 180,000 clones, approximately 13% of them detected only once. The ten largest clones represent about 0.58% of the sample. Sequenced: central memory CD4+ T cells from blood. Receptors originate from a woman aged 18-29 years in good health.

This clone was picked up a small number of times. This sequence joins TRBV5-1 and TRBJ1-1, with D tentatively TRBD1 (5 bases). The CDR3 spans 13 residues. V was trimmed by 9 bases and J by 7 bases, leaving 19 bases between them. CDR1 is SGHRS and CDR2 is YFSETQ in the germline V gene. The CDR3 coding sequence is TGCGCCACCAGAAGAGAAGGGGCGGATGAAGCTTTCTTT. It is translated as CATRREGADEAFF. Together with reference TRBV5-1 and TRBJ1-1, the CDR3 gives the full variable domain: KAGVTQTPRYLIKTRGQQVTLSCSPISGHRSVSWYQQTPGQGLQFLFEYFSETQRNKGNFPGRFSGRQFSNSRSEMNVSTLELGDSALYLCATRREGADEAFFGQGTRLTVV.

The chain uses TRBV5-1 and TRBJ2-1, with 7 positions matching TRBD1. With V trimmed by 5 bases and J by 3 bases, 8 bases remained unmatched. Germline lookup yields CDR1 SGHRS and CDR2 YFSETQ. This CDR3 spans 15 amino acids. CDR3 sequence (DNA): TGCGCCAGCAGTCCCCAGGGGGAGAACTACAATGAGCAGTTCTTC. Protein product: CASSPQGENYNEQFF. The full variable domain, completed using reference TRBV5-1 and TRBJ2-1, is KAGVTQTPRYLIKTRGQQVTLSCSPISGHRSVSWYQQTPGQGLQFLFEYFSETQRNKGNFPGRFSGRQFSNSRSEMNVSTLELGDSALYLCASSPQGENYNEQFFGPGTRLTVL.

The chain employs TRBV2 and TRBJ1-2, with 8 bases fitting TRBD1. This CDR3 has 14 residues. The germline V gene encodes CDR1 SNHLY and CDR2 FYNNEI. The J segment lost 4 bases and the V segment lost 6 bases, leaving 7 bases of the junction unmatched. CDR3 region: CASRAGGAAYGYTF. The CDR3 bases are TGTGCCAGCAGGGCAGGGGGCGCCGCCTATGGCTACACCTTC.

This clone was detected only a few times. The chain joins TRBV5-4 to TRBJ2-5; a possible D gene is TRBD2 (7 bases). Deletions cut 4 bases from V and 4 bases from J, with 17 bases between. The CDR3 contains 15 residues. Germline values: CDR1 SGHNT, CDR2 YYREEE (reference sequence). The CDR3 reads CASSLGGDGLETQYF. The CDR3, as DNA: TGTGCCAGCAGCCTAGGGGGGGACGGACTAGAGACCCAGTACTTC. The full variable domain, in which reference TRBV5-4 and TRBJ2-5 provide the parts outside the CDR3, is ETGVTQSPTHLIKTRGQQVTLRCSSQSGHNTVSWYQQALGQGPQFIFQYYREEENGRGNFPPRFSGLQFPNYSSELNVNALELDDSALYLCASSLGGDGLETQYFGPGTRLLVL.

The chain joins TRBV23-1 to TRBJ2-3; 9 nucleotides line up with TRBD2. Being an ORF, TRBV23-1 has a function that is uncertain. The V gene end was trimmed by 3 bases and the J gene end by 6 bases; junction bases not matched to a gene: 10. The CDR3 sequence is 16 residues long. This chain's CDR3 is CASSQGGGGRRDTQYF. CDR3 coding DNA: TGCGCCAGCAGTCAGGGCGGGGGGGGGCGGCGGGATACGCAGTATTTT.

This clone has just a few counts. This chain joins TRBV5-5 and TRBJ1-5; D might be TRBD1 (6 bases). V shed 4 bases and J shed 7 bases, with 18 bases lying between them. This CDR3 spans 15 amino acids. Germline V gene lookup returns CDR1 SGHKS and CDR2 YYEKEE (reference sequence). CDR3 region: CASSATTGSGQPQHF. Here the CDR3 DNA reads TGTGCCAGCAGCGCCACGACAGGTTCGGGACAGCCCCAGCATTTT.

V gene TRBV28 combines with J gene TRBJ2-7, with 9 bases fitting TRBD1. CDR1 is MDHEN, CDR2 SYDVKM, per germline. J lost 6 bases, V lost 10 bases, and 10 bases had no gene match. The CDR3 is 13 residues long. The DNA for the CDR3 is TGTGCCATCCGACGGGACAGGGTTCGCGAGCAGTACTTC. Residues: CAIRRDRVREQYF.

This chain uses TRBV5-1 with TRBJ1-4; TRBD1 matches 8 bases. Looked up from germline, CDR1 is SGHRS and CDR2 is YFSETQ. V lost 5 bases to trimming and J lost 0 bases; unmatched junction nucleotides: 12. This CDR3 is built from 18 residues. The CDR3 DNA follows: TGCGCCAGCAGTCTCGGGACAGGAGGATTTGCAACTAATGAAAAACTGTTTTTT. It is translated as CASSLGTGGFATNEKLFF. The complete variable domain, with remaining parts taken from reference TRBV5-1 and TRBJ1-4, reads KAGVTQTPRYLIKTRGQQVTLSCSPISGHRSVSWYQQTPGQGLQFLFEYFSETQRNKGNFPGRFSGRQFSNSRSEMNVSTLELGDSALYLCASSLGTGGFATNEKLFFGSGTQLSVL.

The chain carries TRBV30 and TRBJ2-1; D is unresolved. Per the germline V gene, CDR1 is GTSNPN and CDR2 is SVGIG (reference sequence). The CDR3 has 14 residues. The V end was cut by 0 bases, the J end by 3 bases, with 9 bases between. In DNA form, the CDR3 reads TGTGCCTGGAGTGTACAGTTAAACTACAATGAGCAGTTCTTC. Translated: CAWSVQLNYNEQFF. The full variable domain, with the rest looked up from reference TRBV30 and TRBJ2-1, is SQTIHQWPATLVQPVGSPLSLECTVEGTSNPNLYWYRQAAGRGLQLLFYSVGIGQISSEVPQNLSASRPQDRQFILSSKKLLLSDSGFYLCAWSVQLNYNEQFFGPGTRLTVL.

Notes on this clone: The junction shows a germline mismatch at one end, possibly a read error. The DNA of the CDR3 is TGTGCCAGCAGTAATAGGCCCTTGACTAAATATGGCTACACCTTC. Protein product: CASSNRPLTKYGYTF. The chain employs TRBV27 and TRBJ1-2; D gene ambiguous. This CDR3 has 15 residues. In germline, CDR1 is MNHEY, CDR2 SMNVEV (reference sequence).

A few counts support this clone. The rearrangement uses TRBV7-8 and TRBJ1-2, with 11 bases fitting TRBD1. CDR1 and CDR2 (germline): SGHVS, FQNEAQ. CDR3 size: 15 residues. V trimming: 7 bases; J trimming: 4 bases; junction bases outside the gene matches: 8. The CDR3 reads CASIPGQGGGYGYTF. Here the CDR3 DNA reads TGTGCCAGCATCCCGGGACAGGGGGGCGGCTATGGCTACACCTTC.

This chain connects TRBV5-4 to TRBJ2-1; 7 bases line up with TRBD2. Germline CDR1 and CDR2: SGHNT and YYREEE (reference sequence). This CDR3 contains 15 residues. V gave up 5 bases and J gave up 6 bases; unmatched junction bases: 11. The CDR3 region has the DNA TGTGCCAGCAGGGCAGCGGGAATCCGGACCAATGAGCAGTTCTTC. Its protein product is CASRAAGIRTNEQFF. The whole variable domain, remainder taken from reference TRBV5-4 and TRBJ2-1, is ETGVTQSPTHLIKTRGQQVTLRCSSQSGHNTVSWYQQALGQGPQFIFQYYREEENGRGNFPPRFSGLQFPNYSSELNVNALELDDSALYLCASRAAGIRTNEQFFGPGTRLTVL.

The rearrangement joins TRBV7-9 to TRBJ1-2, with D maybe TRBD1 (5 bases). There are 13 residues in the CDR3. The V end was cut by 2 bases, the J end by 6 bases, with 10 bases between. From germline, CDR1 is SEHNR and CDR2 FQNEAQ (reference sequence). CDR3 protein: CASSLSAGNGYTF. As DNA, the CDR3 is TGTGCCAGCAGCTTATCGGCAGGGAATGGCTACACCTTC.

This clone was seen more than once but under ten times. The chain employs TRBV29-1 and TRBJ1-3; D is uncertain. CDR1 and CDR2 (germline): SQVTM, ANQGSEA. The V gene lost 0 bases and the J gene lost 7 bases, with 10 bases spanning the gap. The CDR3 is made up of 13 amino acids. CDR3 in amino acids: CSVEEISGNTIYF. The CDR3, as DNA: TGCAGCGTTGAAGAAATCAGCGGGAACACCATATATTTT.

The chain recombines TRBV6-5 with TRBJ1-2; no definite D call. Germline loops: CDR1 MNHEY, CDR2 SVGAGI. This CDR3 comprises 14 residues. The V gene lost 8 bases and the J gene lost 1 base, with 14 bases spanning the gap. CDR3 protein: CASSAGSSNYGYTF. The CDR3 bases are TGTGCCAGCTCCGCGGGCAGCAGTAACTATGGCTACACCTTC.

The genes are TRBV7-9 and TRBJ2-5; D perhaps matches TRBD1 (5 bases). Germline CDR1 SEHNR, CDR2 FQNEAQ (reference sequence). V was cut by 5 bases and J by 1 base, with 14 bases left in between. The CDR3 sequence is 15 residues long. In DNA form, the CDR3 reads TGTGCCAGCAGCCGAGAACAGGTTGTCCAAGAGACCCAGTACTTC. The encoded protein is CASSREQVVQETQYF.

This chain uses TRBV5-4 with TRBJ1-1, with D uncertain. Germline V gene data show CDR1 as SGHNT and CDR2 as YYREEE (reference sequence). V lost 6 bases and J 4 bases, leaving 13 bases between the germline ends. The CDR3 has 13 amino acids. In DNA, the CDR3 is TGTGCCAGCAAGGGCCCGGGGAGCACTGAAGCTTTCTTT. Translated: CASKGPGSTEAFF.

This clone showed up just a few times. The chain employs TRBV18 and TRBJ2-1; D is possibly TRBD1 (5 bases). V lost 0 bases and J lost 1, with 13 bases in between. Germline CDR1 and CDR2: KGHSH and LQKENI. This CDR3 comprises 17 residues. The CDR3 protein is CASSPPLGARSYNEQFF. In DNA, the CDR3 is TGTGCCAGCTCACCACCTCTAGGGGCTAGATCCTACAATGAGCAGTTCTTC.

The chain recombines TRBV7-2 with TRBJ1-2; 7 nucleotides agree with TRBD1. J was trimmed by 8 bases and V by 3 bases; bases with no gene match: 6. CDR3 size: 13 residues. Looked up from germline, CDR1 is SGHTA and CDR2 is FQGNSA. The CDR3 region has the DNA TGTGCCAGCAGCTTGGCCGGGACAGTCGGCTACACCTTC. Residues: CASSLAGTVGYTF.

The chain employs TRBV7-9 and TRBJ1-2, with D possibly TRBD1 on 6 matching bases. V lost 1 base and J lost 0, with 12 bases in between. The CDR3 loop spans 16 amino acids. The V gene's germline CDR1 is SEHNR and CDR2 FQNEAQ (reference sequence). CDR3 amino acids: CASSLGGQTTNYGYTF. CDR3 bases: TGTGCCAGCAGCTTAGGAGGACAGACGACTAACTATGGCTACACCTTC. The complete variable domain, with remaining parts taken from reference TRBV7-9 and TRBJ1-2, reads DTGVSQNPRHKITKRGQNVTFRCDPISEHNRLYWYRQTLGQGPEFLTYFQNEAQLEKSRLLSDRFSAERPKGSFSTLEIQRTEQGDSAMYLCASSLGGQTTNYGYTFGSGTRLTVV.

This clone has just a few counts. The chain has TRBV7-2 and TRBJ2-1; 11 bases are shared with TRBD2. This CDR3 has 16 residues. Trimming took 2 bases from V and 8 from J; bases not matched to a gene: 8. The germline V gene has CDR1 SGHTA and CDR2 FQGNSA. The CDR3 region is CASSLLLAGVPHEQFF. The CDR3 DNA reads TGTGCCAGCAGCTTATTACTAGCGGGAGTACCGCATGAGCAGTTCTTC.

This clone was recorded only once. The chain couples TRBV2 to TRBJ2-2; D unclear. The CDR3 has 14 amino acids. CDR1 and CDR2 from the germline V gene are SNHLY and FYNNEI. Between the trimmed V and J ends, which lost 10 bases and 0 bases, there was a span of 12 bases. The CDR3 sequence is CATSTFSNTGELFF. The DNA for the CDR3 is TGTGCCACCTCGACATTTTCGAACACCGGGGAGCTGTTTTTT.

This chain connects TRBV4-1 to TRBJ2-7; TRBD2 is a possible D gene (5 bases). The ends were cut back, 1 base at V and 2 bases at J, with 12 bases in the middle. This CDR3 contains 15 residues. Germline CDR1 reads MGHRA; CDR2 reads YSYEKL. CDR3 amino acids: CASSQALSETYEQYF. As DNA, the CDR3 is TGCGCCAGCAGCCAAGCTCTTAGCGAAACCTACGAGCAGTACTTC.

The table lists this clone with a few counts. CDR3 sequence (DNA): TGTGCCAGCAGTACTGACAGGGCCCCAGCCAAAAACATTCAGTACTTC. Its protein product is CASSTDRAPAKNIQYF. V and J are TRBV6-6 and TRBJ2-4; 7 bases fit TRBD1. The trim removed 5 bases at V and 0 bases at J, leaving 7 bases unmatched. The CDR3 runs 16 residues. Germline V gene lookup returns CDR1 MNHNY and CDR2 SVGAGI (reference sequence).

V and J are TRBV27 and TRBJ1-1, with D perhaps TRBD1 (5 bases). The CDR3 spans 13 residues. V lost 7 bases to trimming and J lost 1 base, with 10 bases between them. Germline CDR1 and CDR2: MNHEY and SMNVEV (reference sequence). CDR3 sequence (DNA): TGTGCCAGCAAATACGACAGGAACACTGAAGCTTTCTTT. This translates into CASKYDRNTEAFF.

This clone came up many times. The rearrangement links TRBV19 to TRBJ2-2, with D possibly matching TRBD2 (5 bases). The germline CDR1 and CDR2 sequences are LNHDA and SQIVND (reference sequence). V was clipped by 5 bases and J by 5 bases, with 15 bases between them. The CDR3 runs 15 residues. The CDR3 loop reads CASSLSLATTGELFF. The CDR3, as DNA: TGTGCCAGTAGTCTTTCTTTAGCGACGACCGGGGAGCTGTTTTTT.

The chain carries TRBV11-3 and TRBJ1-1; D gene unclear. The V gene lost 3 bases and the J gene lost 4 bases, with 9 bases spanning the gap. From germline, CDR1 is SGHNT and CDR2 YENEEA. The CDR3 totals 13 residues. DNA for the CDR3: TGTGCCAGCAGCTTGAGCATCGGCACTGAAGCTTTCTTT. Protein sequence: CASSLSIGTEAFF.